This TCR beta chain was recovered during a study of CD8+ T cells in alopecia areata. After isolation, RNA underwent reverse transcription to generate cDNA as the sequencing template. Using immunoSEQ multiplex PCR, the repertoire was profiled, and TCRdb retains in-frame clones only, with some absent. The sample consists of more than 150,000 clones, around 49% of them appearing once. The treatment was: oral pan-JAK inhibitor, 5-10 mg twice daily. Researchers took lesional scalp punch biopsies and peripheral blood from people who were alopecia areata patients. Germline CDR1 and CDR2: GTSNPN and SVGIG (reference sequence). The CDR3 has 15 amino acids. Trimming pared 2 bases from V and 0 bases from J, leaving 14 bases between. Study-wide findings and caveats: Alopecia totalis/universalis scalp especially showed more expanded CD8+ clones than normal scalp. In scalp and blood during tofacitinib, many expanded lesional clones persisted.

Concerning this clone itself: The antigen remains unidentified.

This clonotype was sampled from a human donor with alopecia areata. The chain employs TRBV30 and TRBJ2-7; weak D call: TRBD2 (5 bases). The sample in question was CD8+ T cells sorted from blood, obtained around week 52, from a patient treated with tofacitinib. CDR3 region: CAWSLGDGNSYEQYF. The CDR3 DNA is TGTGCCTGGAGTCTGGGAGACGGAAACTCCTACGAGCAGTACTTC.